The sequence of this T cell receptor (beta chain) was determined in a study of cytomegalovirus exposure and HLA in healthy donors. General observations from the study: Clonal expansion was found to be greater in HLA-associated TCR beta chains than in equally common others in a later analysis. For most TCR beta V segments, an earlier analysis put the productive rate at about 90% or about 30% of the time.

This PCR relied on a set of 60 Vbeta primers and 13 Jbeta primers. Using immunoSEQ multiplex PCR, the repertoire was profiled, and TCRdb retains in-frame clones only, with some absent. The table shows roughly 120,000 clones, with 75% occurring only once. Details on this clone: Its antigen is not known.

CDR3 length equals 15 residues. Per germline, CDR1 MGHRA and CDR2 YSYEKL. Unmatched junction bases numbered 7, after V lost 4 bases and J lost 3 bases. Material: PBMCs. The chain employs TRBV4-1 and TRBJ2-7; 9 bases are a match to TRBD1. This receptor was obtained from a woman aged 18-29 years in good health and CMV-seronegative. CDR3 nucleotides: TGCGCCAGCAGCCCCAGGACAGGGGATCTCTACGAGCAGTACTTC. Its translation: CASSPRTGDLYEQYF.